This is a list of T cell receptor beta chains from one sample in a study of read filtering for tumor transcriptome and immune sequencing. TCRdb ran MiXCR on the reads and lists one entry per CDR3 protein. Of 40,000 to 55,000 distinct CDR3 sequences listed, roughly 19% are singletons. What was sequenced was a population of CD138-negative cells sorted from bone marrow. The receptors derive from a donor older than 35 with multiple myeloma. The CDR3 runs from the conserved cysteine through the conserved F or W. The D gene is left open where the match is weak. Rows give clone size only sometimes, using once, few, many, or a class for an expanded clone.

DNA	CDR3	J	D	V	size
TGTGCCAGCAGGAATGACATGAACACTGAAGCTTTCTTT	CASRNDMNTEAFF	TRBJ1-1	.	TRBV12-3/TRBV12-4	many
TGTGCCAGCAGACGACAGGGGAACGAGCAGTACTTC	CASRRQGNEQYF	TRBJ2-7	TRBD1	TRBV5-6	.
TGTGCCAGCAGTTACTCGGACTACAACAATGAGCAGTTCTTC	CASSYSDYNNEQFF	TRBJ2-1	.	TRBV6-6	many
TGTGCCAGCAGTTTCGCCGGGCCCGGGATGTTCGAGCAGTACTTC	CASSFAGPGMFEQYF	TRBJ2-7	.	TRBV6-5	.
TGTGCCATCAGAGCCGGGACAGGGGCAACTAATGAAAAACTGTTTTTT	CAIRAGTGATNEKLFF	TRBJ1-4	TRBD1	TRBV10-3	many
TGTGCCAGCAGCCCCCCCGGGTTCTACGAGCAGTACTTC	CASSPPGFYEQYF	TRBJ2-7	.	TRBV3-1	many
TGCAGCGTTGAAGACGGGTTATGCGAGTCCCAGTACTTC	CSVEDGLCESQYF	TRBJ2-5	.	TRBV29-1	.
TGCGCCAGCAGCTTGGAACCCAGCGGGGGCAGCACAGATACGCAGTATTTT	CASSLEPSGGSTDTQYF	TRBJ2-3	TRBD2	TRBV5-1	many
TGTGCCAGCAGTGAACCGCCCTCCGGGACGGACTCCTACGAGCAGTACTTC	CASSEPPSGTDSYEQYF	TRBJ2-7	.	TRBV2	few
TGCAGCGTTGAGCTGGTAGGCTCCTACAATGAGCAGTTCTTC	CSVELVGSYNEQFF	TRBJ2-1	.	TRBV29-1	many
TGTGCCAGCACTAGACATAGCAATCAGCCCCAGCATTTT	CASTRHSNQPQHF	TRBJ1-5	.	TRBV28	many
TGCGCCAGCAGCTCGTTACCGGGCCGCGCCCACTATGGCTACACCTTC	CASSSLPGRAHYGYTF	TRBJ1-2	.	TRBV5-1	many
TGTGCCAGCAAAATTGGACCGGCGCAGTCCTACGAGCAGTACTTC	CASKIGPAQSYEQYF	TRBJ2-7	.	TRBV6-5	many
TGTGCTAGTGACCCCGGACTAGCGGGAGGACATGAGCAGTTCTTC	CASDPGLAGGHEQFF	TRBJ2-1	TRBD2	TRBV12-5	medium-sized
TGTGCCAGCAGCTTGGGTCCGGTTGGTTTTGCGGCCTTGAACACCGGGGAGCTGTTTTTT	CASSLGPVGFAALNTGELFF	TRBJ2-2	.	TRBV11-2	many
TGTGCCAGCAGCGACTTGGTACAGGGGTCTGGAAACACCATATATTTT	CASSDLVQGSGNTIYF	TRBJ1-3	TRBD1	TRBV7-9	.
TGCGCCAGCGGGACAGGCGCCACAGATACGCAGTATTTT	CASGTGATDTQYF	TRBJ2-3	TRBD1	TRBV5-1	many
TGTGCCAGCAGCTTAGTTGGCGAGACCCGGTACTTC	CASSLVGETRYF	TRBJ2-5	.	TRBV7-9	.
TGTGCCAGTAGGGCGACTAGCACAGATACGCAGTATTTT	CASRATSTDTQYF	TRBJ2-3	.	TRBV19	many
TGCAGCGTTGAAGATCGGGCTGAGCAGTTCTTC	CSVEDRAEQFF	TRBJ2-1	.	TRBV29-1	many
TGTGCCAGCAGCTCCGCCGGCCAGGGATGGACCGGGGAGCTGTTTTTT	CASSSAGQGWTGELFF	TRBJ2-2	.	TRBV5-6	many
TGTGCCAGCAGCCCCCTAGGGGGACAGGGAGCTGGGGCCAACGTCCTGACTTTC	CASSPLGGQGAGANVLTF	TRBJ2-6	TRBD1	TRBV3-1	many
TGCAGTGCGAGCGGGCAGACTACCGATCCCTACGGGCAGTACTTC	CSASGQTTDPYGQYF	TRBJ2-7	.	TRBV20-1	.
TGTGCCAGCACCCCTCCCGGACTAGCGGGTACTACGCAGTATTTT	CASTPPGLAGTTQYF	TRBJ2-3	TRBD2	TRBV3-1	many
TGCGCCAGCAGCTTACGAGGGGGAGAAGAGACCCAGTACTTC	CASSLRGGEETQYF	TRBJ2-5	.	TRBV5-1	few
TGCAGTGCAGGGGGACAGGGCCTTTTGGACTATGGCTACACCTTC	CSAGGQGLLDYGYTF	TRBJ1-2	TRBD1	TRBV20-1	.
TGTGCCAGCAGCTTAGGCGCGGGAGGGTTTGTAAATGAGCAGTTCTTC	CASSLGAGGFVNEQFF	TRBJ2-1	TRBD2	TRBV7-6	many
TGTGCCAGCAGCCGGGGAGGGGCTAGCGGGTTTAGCTCCTACAATGAGCAGTTCTTC	CASSRGGASGFSSYNEQFF	TRBJ2-1	TRBD2	TRBV7-3	many
TGTGCCAGCAGTTACTCGGTTGCAGCGGTACAAGAGACCCAGTACTTC	CASSYSVAAVQETQYF	TRBJ2-5	.	TRBV6-2/TRBV6-3	many
TGTGCCAGCAGCTCAACCGTCAACACCGGGGAGCTGTTTTTT	CASSSTVNTGELFF	TRBJ2-2	.	TRBV2	many
TGCAGTGCTTCGGGGGGGGCGATTGAAGCTTTCTTT	CSASGGAIEAFF	TRBJ1-1	.	TRBV20-1	many
TGTGCCAGCAGTTATGGGCAGGGGCACAATCAGCCCCAGCATTTT	CASSYGQGHNQPQHF	TRBJ1-5	.	TRBV12-3/TRBV12-4	.
TGCAGCGTTGCTCCACGGGCCCAAGAGACCCAGTACTTC	CSVAPRAQETQYF	TRBJ2-5	.	TRBV29-1	many
TGCGCCAGCAGCCAAGTCCCGTTTATAACTAGCGGGAACAATGAGCAGTTCTTC	CASSQVPFITSGNNEQFF	TRBJ2-1	TRBD2	TRBV4-1	many
TGCGCCAGCAGCCAGGACGACAGGGCGTACGAGCAGTACTTC	CASSQDDRAYEQYF	TRBJ2-7	TRBD1	TRBV4-3	few
TGTGCCAGCAGCCCATATAGGGGCCCAGTCGGCTATGGCTACACCTTC	CASSPYRGPVGYGYTF	TRBJ1-2	.	TRBV7-8	many
TGTGCCAGCAGTTTAACGGTGGGAACTGAAGCTCTCTTT	CASSLTVGTEALF	TRBJ1-1	.	TRBV12-3/TRBV12-4	.
TGCAGCGTTGAAAGCGGGGCAGATACGCAGTATTTT	CSVESGADTQYF	TRBJ2-3	TRBD2	TRBV29-1	many
TGTGCCAGCAGTGAAGCTGCAGGCGTGGTGCAGTTCTTC	CASSEAAGVVQFF	TRBJ2-1	.	TRBV2	few
TGCAGTGCTAGCCCCGGGGGCACCGGGACCCTAGGGGAGACCCAGTACTTC	CSASPGGTGTLGETQYF	TRBJ2-5	.	TRBV20-1	.
TGTGCCAGTAGTAAACGACTGGGACAGGGTTGGTCAACTAATGAAAAACTGTTTTTT	CASSKRLGQGWSTNEKLFF	TRBJ1-4	TRBD1	TRBV19	many
TGTGCCCGCAGCTTTCCCCCCGGACGCTACTCTGGGGCCAACGTCCTGACTTTC	CARSFPPGRYSGANVLTF	TRBJ2-6	.	TRBV11-3	.
TGTGCCAGCAGCTTAGGGGGGGGACTAGGGGCAGATACGCAGTATTTT	CASSLGGGLGADTQYF	TRBJ2-3	TRBD2	TRBV7-2	many
TGCAGTGCTAGAGATGTTGGAGGAGAAAAACTGTTTTTT	CSARDVGGEKLFF	TRBJ1-4	.	TRBV20-1	few
TGCAGCGTTGTTGGGCAAGAGACCCAGTACTTC	CSVVGQETQYF	TRBJ2-5	.	TRBV29-1	many
TGTGCCAGTACACTAGCGGCATCACGACATGAGCAGTTCTTC	CASTLAASRHEQFF	TRBJ2-1	TRBD2	TRBV19	many
TGCGCCGGCAGCCAATCGAATTCGGACCCCATGAACACTGTAGCTTTCTTT	CAGSQSNSDPMNTVAFF	TRBJ1-1	.	TRBV4-1	.
TGTGCCAGCAGGGAGCGGCCGCCTCAAGAGACCCAGTACTTC	CASRERPPQETQYF	TRBJ2-5	.	TRBV3-1	many